This T cell receptor beta chain stems from a study of T cell changes during pregnancy in multiple sclerosis. The length of the CDR3 is 14 residues. The germline CDR1 and CDR2 sequences are SNHLY and FYNNEI. J gave up 4 bases and V 3 bases, and 4 bases lay outside the gene matches. This clone was observed a single time. TCRdb keeps only in-frame clones here, not all; method: immunoSEQ multiplex PCR. The sample lists 65,000 to 85,000 clones, approximately 91% occurring once. The rearrangement uses TRBV2 and TRBJ2-5; 8 bases match TRBD2. The starting material was CD4+ T cells from peripheral blood mononuclear cells, obtained after pregnancy. This receptor was obtained from a female donor with multiple sclerosis, enrolled in a pregnancy study. The CDR3 region is CASSDPAGVETQYF. In DNA, the CDR3 is TGTGCCAGCAGTGATCCAGCGGGAGTAGAGACCCAGTACTTC.